Sequencing of this T cell receptor (beta chain) was carried out in a study of tumor and adjacent non-tumor tissue in lung cancer. This clonotype was seen repeatedly, ten times or more. Its antigen is not identified. The study, taken as a whole, reports: Shorter survival was associated with higher TCR diversity in tumors. TCR diversity was significantly greater in tumor than normal lung tissue. In normal lung, the top 100 clones were significantly more dominant than in tumor.

The template was RNA from unsorted bulk tissue. This CDR3 is 14 amino acids long. The germline CDR1 and CDR2 sequences are DFQATT and SNEGSKA (reference sequence). Trimming removed 0 bases at V and 6 bases at J, with 14 bases between. The library came from three nested PCR rounds adapted from ARM-PCR protocols. In TCRdb, the multiplex PCR reads were re-called with MiXCR into one record per CDR3 protein. Of roughly 66,000 distinct CDR3 sequences listed, more than 70% are singletons. The chain joins TRBV20-1 to TRBJ1-1, with D uncertain. The sequenced material came from lung tumor tissue. The origin of this receptor is a man in his 60s with non-small cell lung cancer. The CDR3 sequence: CSARDSEFYSEAFF. As DNA, the CDR3 is TGCAGTGCTAGAGATTCGGAGTTTTACTCTGAAGCTTTCTTT.